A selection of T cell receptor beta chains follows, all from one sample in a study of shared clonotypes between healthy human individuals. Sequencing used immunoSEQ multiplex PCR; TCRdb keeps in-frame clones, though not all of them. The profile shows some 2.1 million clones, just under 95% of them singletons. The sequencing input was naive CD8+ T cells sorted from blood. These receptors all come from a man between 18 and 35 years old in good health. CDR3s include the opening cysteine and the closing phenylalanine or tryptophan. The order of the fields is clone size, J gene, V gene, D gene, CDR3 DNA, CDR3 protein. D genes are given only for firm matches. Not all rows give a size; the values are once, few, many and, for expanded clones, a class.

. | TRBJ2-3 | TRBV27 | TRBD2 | TGTGCCAGCAGTTCTAGACTAGCGGGTTATGGCACAGATACGCAGTATTTT | CASSSRLAGYGTDTQYF
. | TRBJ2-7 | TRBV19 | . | TGTGCCAGTAGTGCAACAACCGGGATCTCCTACGAGCAGTACTTC | CASSATTGISYEQYF
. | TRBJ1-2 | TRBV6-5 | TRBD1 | TGTGCCAGCAGTTCCGTGGACAGGGACAACTATGGCTACACCTTC | CASSSVDRDNYGYTF
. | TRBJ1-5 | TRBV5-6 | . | TGTGCCAGCAGCCGGGGGTACAATCAGCCCCAGCATTTT | CASSRGYNQPQHF
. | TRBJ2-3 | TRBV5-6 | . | TGTGCCAGCAGCTTGGGGAGTAGCCCAGATACGCAGTATTTT | CASSLGSSPDTQYF
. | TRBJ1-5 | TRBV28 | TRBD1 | TGTGCCAGCAGTGGACAGGGACGCGAGCCCCAGCATTTT | CASSGQGREPQHF
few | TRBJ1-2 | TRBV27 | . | TGTGCCAGCAGTGAGGGAGCTAACTATGGCTACACCTTC | CASSEGANYGYTF
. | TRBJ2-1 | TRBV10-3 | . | TGTGCCATCAGTCCCGGGACAGAGCAGTTCTTC | CAISPGTEQFF
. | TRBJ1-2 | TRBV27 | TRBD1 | TGTGCCAGCAGTTTGGGGACAGGGTCCGGCTACACCTTC | CASSLGTGSGYTF
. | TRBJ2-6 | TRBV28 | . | TGTGCCAGCAGTTTATCTGCAGAGGTTTCTCTGGCTCCATCTGGGGCCAACGTCCTGACTTTC | CASSLSAEVSLAPSGANVLTF
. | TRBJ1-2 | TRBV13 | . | TGTGCCAGCAGCTTACGGGGGGCTGTAGGCTATGGCTACACCTTC | CASSLRGAVGYGYTF
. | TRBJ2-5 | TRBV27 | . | TGTGCCAGCAGTGCCGATACGTACCAAGAGACCCAGTACTTC | CASSADTYQETQYF
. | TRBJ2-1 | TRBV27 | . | TGTGCCAGCCGGGTCAGCTCCTACAATGAGCAGTTCTTC | CASRVSSYNEQFF
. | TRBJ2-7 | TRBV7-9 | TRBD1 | TGTGCCAGCAGCCCGGGACAGCTATACGAGCAGTACTTC | CASSPGQLYEQYF
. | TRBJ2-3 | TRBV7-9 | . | TGTGCCAGCAGCCTAATACTCCCCGGCGAAGATACGCAGTATTTT | CASSLILPGEDTQYF
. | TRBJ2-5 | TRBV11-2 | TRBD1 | TGTGCCAGCAGCATTGGACAGGGGATTCGAGAGACCCAGTACTTC | CASSIGQGIRETQYF
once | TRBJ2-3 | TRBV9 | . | TGTGCCAGCAGCGTCTACGGGAGCCACACAGATACGCAGTATTTT | CASSVYGSHTDTQYF
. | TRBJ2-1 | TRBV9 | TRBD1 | TGTGCCAGCAGTTCGACAGGGGGATTCGGCAATGAGCAGTTCTTC | CASSSTGGFGNEQFF
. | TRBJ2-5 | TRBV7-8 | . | TGTGCCAGCAGCTTAGATCGCCAAGAGACCCAGTACTTC | CASSLDRQETQYF
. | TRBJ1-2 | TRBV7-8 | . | TGTGCCAGCAGTCTTCTGGCTGGGGATGGCTACACCTTC | CASSLLAGDGYTF
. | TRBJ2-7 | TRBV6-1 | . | TGTGCCAGCTCCGACTCACGCTCCTACGAGCAGTACTTC | CASSDSRSYEQYF
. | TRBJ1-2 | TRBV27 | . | TGTGCCAGCAGTCTAACCAAGCAGGGTTTCTATCAGGGCTACACCTTC | CASSLTKQGFYQGYTF
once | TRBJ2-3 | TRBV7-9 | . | TGTGCCAGCAGCGAAGCGGTCGGCAGTGCAGATACGCAGTATTTT | CASSEAVGSADTQYF
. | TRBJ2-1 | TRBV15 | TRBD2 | TGTGCCACCAGCAGAGATATCAGCGGGAGGGCCATTGAGCAGTTCTTC | CATSRDISGRAIEQFF
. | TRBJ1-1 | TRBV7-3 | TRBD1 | TGTGCCAGCAGCTCACAGGGGCAAACTGAAGCTTTCTTT | CASSSQGQTEAFF
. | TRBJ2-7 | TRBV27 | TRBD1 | TGTGCCAGCAGTCTATCGAAACAGGGGTTCGGAGCGGACTACGAGCAGTACTTC | CASSLSKQGFGADYEQYF
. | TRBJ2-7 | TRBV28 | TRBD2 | TGTGCCAGCAGCCTAGCGGGAGGGCCAGGCGAGCAGTACTTC | CASSLAGGPGEQYF
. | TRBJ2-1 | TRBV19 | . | TGTGCCAGTAGTATCACCTGGAACTACAATGAGCAGTTCTTC | CASSITWNYNEQFF
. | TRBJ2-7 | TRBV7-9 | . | TGTGCCAGCAGCGCAAGGTCTCCGTACGAGCAGTACTTC | CASSARSPYEQYF
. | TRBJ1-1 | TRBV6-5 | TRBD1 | TGTGCCAGCAGACGCCCCAGGACAGGGAGTCAAGCTTTCTTT | CASRRPRTGSQAFF
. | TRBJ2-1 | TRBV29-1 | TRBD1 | TGCAGCGTTGAAGAAGGGGACAGGGCCTTCGGGGAGCAGTTCTTC | CSVEEGDRAFGEQFF